Described below is a single T cell receptor beta chain sequence and its context. Its specificity is unknown. MiXCR was run by TCRdb on the 5' RACE reads, yielding one entry per CDR3 protein. There are about 540,000 distinct CDR3 sequences in the sample; over 9.5% occur only once, and almost 7% lies in the top ten. The data belong to a study of CD8 T cells in ankylosing spondylitis. General study findings and limits: Several highly homologous variants formed a TCR beta motif that appeared characteristic of ankylosing spondylitis blood.

CDR1 and CDR2 from the germline V gene are SGHDT and YYEEEE. This CDR3 is 16 amino acids long. Trimming cost V 1 base and J 4 bases, with 18 bases left between them. Sequences were obtained from blood, either unsorted or a sorted T cell fraction (not recorded which). The V gene is TRBV5-6, the J gene TRBJ2-7, with D maybe TRBD2 (7 bases). The receptor was isolated from a male donor with ankylosing spondylitis. The CDR3 is CASSLQGGGALYEQYF. The DNA of the CDR3 is TGTGCCAGCAGCTTGCAAGGGGGAGGGGCCTTGTACGAGCAGTACTTC. Looking up the rest from reference TRBV5-6 and TRBJ2-7 gives the full variable domain: DAGVTQSPTHLIKTRGQQVTLRCSPKSGHDTVSWYQQALGQGPQFIFQYYEEEERQRGNFPDRFSGHQFPNYSSELNVNALLLGDSALYLCASSLQGGGALYEQYFGPGTRLTVT.